What follows describes a single T cell receptor beta chain. What it binds is unknown. The primer mix had 60 Vbeta and 13 Jbeta primers. In the original analysis: In a later analysis, of approximately 81 million unique beta chains, about 10 million appeared in at least two donors. The method was immunoSEQ multiplex PCR; TCRdb's version includes in-frame clones alone and lacks a portion of them. V, J and clone size were drawn from that table, and D and trimming were deduced from the DNA. The sample has roughly 220,000 clones, more than 65% seen once. The data were taken from a study of cytomegalovirus exposure and HLA in healthy donors. The study's findings and limits: The authors assumed roughly uniform sequencing depth across donors for presence/absence analyses. CMV antigen specificity was confirmed in vitro for three CMV-associated chains. Researchers reported in a later analysis that common viral pathogens appeared linked to several top clusters.

The ends lost 1 base at V and 3 bases at J; junction bases unmatched: 7. The CDR3 spans 16 residues. CDR1 and CDR2 (germline): LNHNV, YYDKDF (reference sequence). The chain joins TRBV15 to TRBJ2-3; 7 bases are a match to TRBD1. The sample consisted of PBMCs. This receptor was identified in a man over 45 in good health and CMV-seronegative. The CDR3 sequence is CATSRVGTVVTDTQYF. CDR3 coding DNA: TGTGCCACCAGCAGAGTGGGGACAGTGGTAACAGATACGCAGTATTTT.